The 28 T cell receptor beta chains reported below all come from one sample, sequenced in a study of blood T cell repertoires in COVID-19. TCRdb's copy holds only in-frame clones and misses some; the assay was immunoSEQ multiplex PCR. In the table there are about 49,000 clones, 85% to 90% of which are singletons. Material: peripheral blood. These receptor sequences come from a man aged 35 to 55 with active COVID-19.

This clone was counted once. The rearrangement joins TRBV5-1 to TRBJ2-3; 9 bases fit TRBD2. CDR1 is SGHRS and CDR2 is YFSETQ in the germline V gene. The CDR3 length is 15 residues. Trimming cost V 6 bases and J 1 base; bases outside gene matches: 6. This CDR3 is CASKRGGRGTDTQYF. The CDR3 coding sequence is TGCGCCAGCAAACGGGGCGGGAGGGGCACAGATACGCAGTATTTT.

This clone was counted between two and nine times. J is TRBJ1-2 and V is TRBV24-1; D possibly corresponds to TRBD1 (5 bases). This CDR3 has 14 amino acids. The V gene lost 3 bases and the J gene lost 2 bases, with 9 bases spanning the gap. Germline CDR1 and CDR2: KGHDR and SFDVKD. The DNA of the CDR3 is TGTGCCACCAGTGATGTACAGGAAAACTATGGCTACACCTTC. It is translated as CATSDVQENYGYTF.

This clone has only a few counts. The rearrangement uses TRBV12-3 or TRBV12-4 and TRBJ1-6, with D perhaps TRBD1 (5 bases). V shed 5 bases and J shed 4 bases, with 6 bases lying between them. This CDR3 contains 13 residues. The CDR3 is CASSGGYNSPLHF. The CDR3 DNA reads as TGTGCCAGCAGTGGGGGGTATAATTCACCCCTCCACTTT.

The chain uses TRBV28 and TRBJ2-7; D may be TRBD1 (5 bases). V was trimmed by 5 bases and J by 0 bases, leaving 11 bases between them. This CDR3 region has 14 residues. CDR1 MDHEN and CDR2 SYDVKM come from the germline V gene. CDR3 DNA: TGTGCCAGCAGTGCGGACACCTTCTCCTACGAGCAGTACTTC. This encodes CASSADTFSYEQYF.

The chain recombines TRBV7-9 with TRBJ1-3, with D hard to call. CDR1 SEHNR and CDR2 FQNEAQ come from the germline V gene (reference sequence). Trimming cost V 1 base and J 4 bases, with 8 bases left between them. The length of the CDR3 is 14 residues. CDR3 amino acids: CASSLDFEGNTIYF. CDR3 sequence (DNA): TGTGCCAGCAGCTTAGACTTTGAAGGAAACACCATATATTTT. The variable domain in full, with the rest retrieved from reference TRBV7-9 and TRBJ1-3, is DTGVSQNPRHKITKRGQNVTFRCDPISEHNRLYWYRQTLGQGPEFLTYFQNEAQLEKSRLLSDRFSAERPKGSFSTLEIQRTEQGDSAMYLCASSLDFEGNTIYFGEGSWLTVV.

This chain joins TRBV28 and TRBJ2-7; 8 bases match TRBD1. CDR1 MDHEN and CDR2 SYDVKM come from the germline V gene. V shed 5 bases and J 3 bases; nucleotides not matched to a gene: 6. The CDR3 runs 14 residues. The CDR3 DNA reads TGTGCCAGCAGTCGTTCGGGACAGGTCTACGAGCAGTACTTC. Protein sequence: CASSRSGQVYEQYF.

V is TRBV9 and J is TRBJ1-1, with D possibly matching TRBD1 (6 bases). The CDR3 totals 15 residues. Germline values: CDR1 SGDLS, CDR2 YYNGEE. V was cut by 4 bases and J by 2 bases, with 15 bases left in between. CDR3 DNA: TGTGCCAGCAGCCCCTCGACAGGCTCTAACACTGAAGCTTTCTTT. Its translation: CASSPSTGSNTEAFF.

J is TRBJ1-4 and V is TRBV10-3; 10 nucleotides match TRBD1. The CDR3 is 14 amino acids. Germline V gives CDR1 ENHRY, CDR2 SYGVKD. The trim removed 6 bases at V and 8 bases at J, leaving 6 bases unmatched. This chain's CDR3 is CAISSGTGEEKLFF. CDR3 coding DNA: TGTGCCATCAGCTCCGGGACAGGGGAGGAAAAACTGTTTTTT.

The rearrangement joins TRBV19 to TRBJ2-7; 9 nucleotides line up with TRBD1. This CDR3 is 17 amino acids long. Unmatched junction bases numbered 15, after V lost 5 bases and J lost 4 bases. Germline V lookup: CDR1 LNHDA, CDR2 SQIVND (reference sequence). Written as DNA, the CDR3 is TGTGCCAGTAGTTTGTCACCCGGGACAGGGTCAGGATACGAGCAGTACTTC. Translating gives CASSLSPGTGSGYEQYF.

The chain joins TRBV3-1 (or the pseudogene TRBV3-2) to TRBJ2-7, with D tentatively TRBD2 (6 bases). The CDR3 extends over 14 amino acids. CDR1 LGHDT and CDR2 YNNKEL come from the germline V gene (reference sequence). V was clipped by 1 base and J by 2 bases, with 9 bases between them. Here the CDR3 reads CASSQAGGTYEQYF. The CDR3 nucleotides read TGTGCCAGCAGCCAAGCTGGGGGGACCTACGAGCAGTACTTC.

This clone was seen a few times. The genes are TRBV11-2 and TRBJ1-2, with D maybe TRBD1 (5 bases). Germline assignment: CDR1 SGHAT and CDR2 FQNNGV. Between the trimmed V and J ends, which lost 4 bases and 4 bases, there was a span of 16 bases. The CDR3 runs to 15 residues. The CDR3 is CASSSLWRGIYGYTF. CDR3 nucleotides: TGTGCCAGCAGCTCGCTATGGAGGGGCATCTATGGCTACACCTTC. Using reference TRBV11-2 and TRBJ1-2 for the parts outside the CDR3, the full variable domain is EAGVAQSPRYKIIEKRQSVAFWCNPISGHATLYWYQQILGQGPKLLIQFQNNGVVDDSQLPKDRFSAERLKGVDSTLKIQPAKLEDSAVYLCASSSLWRGIYGYTFGSGTRLTVV.

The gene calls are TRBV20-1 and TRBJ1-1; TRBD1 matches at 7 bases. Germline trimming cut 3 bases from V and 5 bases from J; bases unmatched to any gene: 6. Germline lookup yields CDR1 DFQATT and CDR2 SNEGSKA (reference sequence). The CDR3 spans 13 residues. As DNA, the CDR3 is TGCAGTGCTAGTCAGGGGGACCAGACTGAAGCTTTCTTT. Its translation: CSASQGDQTEAFF.

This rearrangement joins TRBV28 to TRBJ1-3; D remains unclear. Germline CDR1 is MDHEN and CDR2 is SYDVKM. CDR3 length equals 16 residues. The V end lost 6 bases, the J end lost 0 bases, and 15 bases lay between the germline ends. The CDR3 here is CASRLSGSRSGNTIYF. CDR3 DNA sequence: TGTGCCAGCAGACTTTCGGGGTCCCGCTCTGGAAACACCATATATTTT. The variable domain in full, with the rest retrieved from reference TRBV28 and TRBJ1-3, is DVKVTQSSRYLVKRTGEKVFLECVQDMDHENMFWYRQDPGLGLRLIYFSYDVKMKEKGDIPEGYSVSREKKERFSLILESASTNQTSMYLCASRLSGSRSGNTIYFGEGSWLTVV.

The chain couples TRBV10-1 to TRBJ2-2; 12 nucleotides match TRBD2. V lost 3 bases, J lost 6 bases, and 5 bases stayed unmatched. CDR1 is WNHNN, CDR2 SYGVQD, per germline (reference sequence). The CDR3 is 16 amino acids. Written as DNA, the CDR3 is TGCGCCAGCAGTGACACGGCTAGCGGGAGGGCCGGGGAGCTGTTTTTT. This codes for CASSDTASGRAGELFF.

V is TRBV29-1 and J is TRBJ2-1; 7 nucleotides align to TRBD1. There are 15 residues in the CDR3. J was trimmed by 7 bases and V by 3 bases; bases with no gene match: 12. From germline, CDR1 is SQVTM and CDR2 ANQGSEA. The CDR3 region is CSVEQTGIGSNEQFF. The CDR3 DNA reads TGCAGCGTTGAGCAGACAGGGATAGGGTCGAATGAGCAGTTCTTC.

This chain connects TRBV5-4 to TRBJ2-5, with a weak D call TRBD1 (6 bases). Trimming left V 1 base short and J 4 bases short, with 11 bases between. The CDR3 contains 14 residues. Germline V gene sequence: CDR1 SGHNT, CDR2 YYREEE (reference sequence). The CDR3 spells CASSLRPGAETQYF. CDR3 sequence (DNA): TGTGCCAGCAGCTTGAGGCCAGGGGCAGAGACCCAGTACTTC. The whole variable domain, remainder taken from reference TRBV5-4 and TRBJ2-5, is ETGVTQSPTHLIKTRGQQVTLRCSSQSGHNTVSWYQQALGQGPQFIFQYYREEENGRGNFPPRFSGLQFPNYSSELNVNALELDDSALYLCASSLRPGAETQYFGPGTRLLVL.

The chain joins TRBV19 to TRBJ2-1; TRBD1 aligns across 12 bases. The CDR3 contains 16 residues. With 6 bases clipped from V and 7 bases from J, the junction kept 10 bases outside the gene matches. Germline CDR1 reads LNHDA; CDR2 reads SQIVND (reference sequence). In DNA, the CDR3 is TGTGCCAGTAGCCTCCCGGGACAGGGGGCAGGGAATGAGCAGTTCTTC. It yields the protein CASSLPGQGAGNEQFF.

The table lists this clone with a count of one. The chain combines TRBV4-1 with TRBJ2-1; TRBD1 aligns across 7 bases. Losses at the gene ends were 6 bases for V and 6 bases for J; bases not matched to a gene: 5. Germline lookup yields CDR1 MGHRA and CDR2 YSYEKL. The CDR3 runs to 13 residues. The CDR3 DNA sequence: TGCGCCAGCAGTAAGACAGGGTTCAATGAGCAGTTCTTC. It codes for CASSKTGFNEQFF.

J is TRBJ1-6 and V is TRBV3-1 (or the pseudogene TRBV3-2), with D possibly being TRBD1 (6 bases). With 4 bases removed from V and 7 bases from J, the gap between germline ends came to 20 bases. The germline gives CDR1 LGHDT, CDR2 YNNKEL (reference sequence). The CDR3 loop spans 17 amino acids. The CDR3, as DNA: TGTGCCAGCAGCCCCCTAATGGGGGCTACGAGGAATTCACCCCTCCACTTT. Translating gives CASSPLMGATRNSPLHF.

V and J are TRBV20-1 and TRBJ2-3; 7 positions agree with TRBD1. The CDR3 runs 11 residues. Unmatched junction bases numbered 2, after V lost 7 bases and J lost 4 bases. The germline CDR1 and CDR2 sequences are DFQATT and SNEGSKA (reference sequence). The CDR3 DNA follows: TGCAGTGAACAGGGGCCAGATACGCAGTATTTT. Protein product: CSEQGPDTQYF.

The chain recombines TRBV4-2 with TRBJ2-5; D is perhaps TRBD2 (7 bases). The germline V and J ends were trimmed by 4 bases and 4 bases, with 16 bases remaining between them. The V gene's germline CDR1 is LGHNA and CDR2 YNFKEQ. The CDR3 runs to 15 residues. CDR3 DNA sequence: TGTGCCAGCAGCCTTCGTCCGGGGGGCGGAGAGACCCAGTACTTC. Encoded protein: CASSLRPGGGETQYF.

Written as DNA, the CDR3 is TGTGCCAGCTGTGCGACTAGAGCAGATACGCAGTATTTT. It translates to CASCATRADTQYF. The rearrangement joins TRBV9 to TRBJ2-3; D may be TRBD2 (6 bases). The CDR3 has 13 residues. Germline V gene sequence: CDR1 SGDLS, CDR2 YYNGEE. With 7 bases removed from V and 4 bases from J, the gap between germline ends came to 13 bases.

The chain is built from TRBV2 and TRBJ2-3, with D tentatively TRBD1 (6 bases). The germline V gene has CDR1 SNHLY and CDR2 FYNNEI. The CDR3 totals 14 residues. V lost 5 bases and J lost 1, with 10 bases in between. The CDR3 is CASSRTAGTDTQYF. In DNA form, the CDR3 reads TGTGCCAGCAGTCGGACAGCAGGCACAGATACGCAGTATTTT. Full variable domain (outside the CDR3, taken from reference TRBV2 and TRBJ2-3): EPEVTQTPSHQVTQMGQEVILRCVPISNHLYFYWYRQILGQKVEFLVSFYNNEISEKSEIFDDQFSVERPDGSNFTLKIRSTKLEDSAMYFCASSRTAGTDTQYFGPGTRLTVL.

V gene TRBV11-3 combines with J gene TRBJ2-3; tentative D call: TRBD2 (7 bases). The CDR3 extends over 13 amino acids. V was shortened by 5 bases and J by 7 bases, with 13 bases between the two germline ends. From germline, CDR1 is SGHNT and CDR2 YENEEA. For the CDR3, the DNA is TGTGCCAGCAGCCCGGGGGGCGGACATACGCAGTATTTT. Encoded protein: CASSPGGGHTQYF.

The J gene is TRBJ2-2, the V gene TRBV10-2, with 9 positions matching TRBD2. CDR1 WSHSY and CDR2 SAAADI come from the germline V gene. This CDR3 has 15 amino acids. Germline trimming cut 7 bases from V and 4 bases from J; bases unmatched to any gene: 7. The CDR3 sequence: CASTAGGPSTGELFF. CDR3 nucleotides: TGCGCCAGCACTGCGGGAGGGCCGAGCACCGGGGAGCTGTTTTTT.

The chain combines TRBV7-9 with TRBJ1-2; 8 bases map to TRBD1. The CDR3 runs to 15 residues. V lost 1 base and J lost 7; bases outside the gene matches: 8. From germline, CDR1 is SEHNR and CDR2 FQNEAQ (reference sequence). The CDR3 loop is CASSLGQGQSGGYTF. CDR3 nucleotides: TGTGCCAGCAGCTTAGGACAGGGGCAGTCGGGTGGCTACACCTTC.

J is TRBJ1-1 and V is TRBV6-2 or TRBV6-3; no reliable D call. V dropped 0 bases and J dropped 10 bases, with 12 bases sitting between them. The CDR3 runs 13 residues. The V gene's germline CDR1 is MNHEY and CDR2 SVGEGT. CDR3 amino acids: CASSYSLAGAAFF. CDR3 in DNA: TGTGCCAGCAGTTACTCGTTGGCCGGAGCAGCTTTCTTT.

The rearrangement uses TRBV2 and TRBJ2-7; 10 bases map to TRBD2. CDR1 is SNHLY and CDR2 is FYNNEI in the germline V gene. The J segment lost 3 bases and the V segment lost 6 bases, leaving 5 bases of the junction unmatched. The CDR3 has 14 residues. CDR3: CASRWTSGLYEQYF. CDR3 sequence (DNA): TGTGCCAGCAGATGGACTAGCGGACTCTACGAGCAGTACTTC.